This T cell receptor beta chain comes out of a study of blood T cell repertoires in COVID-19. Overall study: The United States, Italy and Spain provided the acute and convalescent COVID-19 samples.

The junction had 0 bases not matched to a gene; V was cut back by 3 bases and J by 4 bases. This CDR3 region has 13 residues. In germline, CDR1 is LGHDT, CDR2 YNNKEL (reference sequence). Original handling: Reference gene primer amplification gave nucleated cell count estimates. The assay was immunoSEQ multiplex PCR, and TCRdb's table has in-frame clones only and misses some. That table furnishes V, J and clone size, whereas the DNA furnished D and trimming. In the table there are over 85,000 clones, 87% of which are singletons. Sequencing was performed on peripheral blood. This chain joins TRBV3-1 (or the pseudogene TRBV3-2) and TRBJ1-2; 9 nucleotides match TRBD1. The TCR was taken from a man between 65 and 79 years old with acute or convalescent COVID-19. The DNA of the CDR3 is TGTGCCAGCAGCCAGGACAGGGGCTATGGCTACACCTTC. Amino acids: CASSQDRGYGYTF.